Following are 25 T cell receptor beta chains from one sample sequenced in a study of molecular identifiers for immune sequencing clone quantification. TCRdb reanalysed the PCR reads using MiXCR and keeps one entry per CDR3 protein. The table includes about 5,500 distinct CDR3 sequences, 15% to 20% detected once. The material sequenced was naive CD8+ T cells from blood, with Jurkat cell RNA spiked in. Documented subset: FACS-sorted CD8+CD4-CCR7+CD45RA+ naive T cells. These receptor sequences come from a human donor in good health. Some libraries in this study had Jurkat cell RNA spiked in.

A remark on this clonotype: It may be a read error: a sequence one base away is much more abundant. The chain is built from TRBV7-3 and TRBJ2-2; 7 bases agree with TRBD1. Germline lookup yields CDR1 SGHTA and CDR2 FQGTGA. There are 15 residues in the CDR3. The CDR3 reads CASSTGTAHTGEPFF. The CDR3 nucleotides are TGTGCCAGCAGCACCGGGACAGCTCACACCGGGGAGCCGTTTTTT.

By share, this clonotype counts as medium-sized. The gene calls are TRBV4-3 and TRBJ2-3; 9 nucleotides agree with TRBD1. Germline CDR1 and CDR2: LGHNA and YSLEER. The CDR3 is made up of 17 amino acids. V lost 1 base and J lost 2; bases outside the gene matches: 7. CDR3 residues: CASSQGGTGRYTDTQYF. The CDR3 DNA sequence: TGCGCCAGCAGCCAAGGAGGGACAGGGCGATACACAGATACGCAGTATTTT.

This clonotype came up a few times. With a much larger clone just one base away, this may be a read error. The chain carries TRBV12-3 or TRBV12-4 and TRBJ1-5; D not certain. The CDR3 length is 14 residues. CDR3 bases: TGTGTCAGCAGCCCTGGGGAGACTAATCAGCCCCAGCATTTT. This translates into CVSSPGETNQPQHF.

V gene TRBV19 combines with J gene TRBJ2-3; 10 nucleotides line up with TRBD2. CDR1 and CDR2 (germline): LNHDA, SQIVND (reference sequence). The V segment lost 2 bases and the J segment 1 base; nucleotides outside the gene matches: 0. The CDR3 is 15 residues long. CDR3 sequence: CASSILAGGTDTQYF. CDR3 sequence (DNA): TGTGCCAGTAGTATACTAGCGGGGGGCACAGATACGCAGTATTTT.

Concerning this clonotype itself: A much larger clone lies one base from this, so it may be a read error. This rearrangement joins TRBV20-1 to TRBJ2-4; TRBD1 aligns across 7 bases. This CDR3 has 13 amino acids. Looked up from germline, CDR1 is DFQATT and CDR2 is SNEGSKA (reference sequence). V lost 7 bases to trimming and J lost 7 bases; unmatched junction nucleotides: 10. CDR3 residues: CSVSTGVLNIQYF. The CDR3 DNA sequence: TGCAGTGTTAGCACAGGGGTTTTGAACATTCAGTACTTC.

Sample share makes this clonotype medium-sized (0.01 to 0.1%). The chain carries TRBV12-3 or TRBV12-4 and TRBJ1-1; unclear D gene. V was shortened by 2 bases and J by 4 bases, with 8 bases between the two germline ends. This CDR3 contains 13 residues. The DNA for the CDR3 is TGTGCCAGCAGTTTATCCTACGCCACTGAAGCTTTCTTT. Translation: CASSLSYATEAFF.

This clonotype is deemed medium-sized (0.01 to 0.1%). J is TRBJ1-1 and V is TRBV12-3 or TRBV12-4; the D gene is possibly TRBD1 (5 bases). V lost 3 bases and J lost 3, with 14 bases in between. The length of the CDR3 is 15 residues. The CDR3: CASSFGGGGYTEAFF. The DNA of the CDR3 is TGTGCCAGCAGTTTCGGCGGGGGAGGGTACACTGAAGCTTTCTTT.

As to this clonotype: A much bigger clone sits one base away, suggesting this may be a read error. The chain recombines TRBV29-1 with TRBJ1-2; D gene unclear. Germline assignment: CDR1 SQVTM and CDR2 ANQGSEA. The CDR3 consists of 13 residues. CDR3 region: CSVDWEDSYGNTF. The CDR3 coding sequence is TGCAGCGTTGATTGGGAGGATTCATATGGCAACACCTTC. Filled out from reference TRBV29-1 and TRBJ1-2, the complete variable domain reads SAVISQKPSRDICQRGTSLTIQCQVDSQVTMMFWYRQQPGQSLTLIATANQGSEATYESGFVIDKFPISRPNLTFSTLTVSNMSPEDSSIYLCSVDWEDSYGNTFGSGTRLTVV.

The chain uses TRBV7-2 and TRBJ2-7; D is undetermined. The CDR3 is made up of 15 amino acids. Germline lookup yields CDR1 SGHTA and CDR2 FQGNSA. V lost 0 bases, J lost 5 bases, and 14 bases lay in between. The CDR3 DNA reads TGTGCCAGCAGCTTAGCGCTTGAAGGTTGGCACGAGCAGTACTTC. This translates into CASSLALEGWHEQYF.

By sample share, this clonotype is medium-sized. The gene calls are TRBV4-1 and TRBJ2-2, with 7 bases aligning to TRBD1. V was pared by 0 bases and J by 12 bases, with 10 bases of the junction left unmatched. CDR1 is MGHRA and CDR2 is YSYEKL in the germline V gene. This CDR3 has 15 residues. In nucleotides, the CDR3 is TGCGCCAGCAGCCAAGATCCCCAGGGGGTGGGGAAGCTGTTTTTT. Translating gives CASSQDPQGVGKLFF.

By share of the sample, this clonotype is medium-sized. The rearrangement links TRBV7-9 to TRBJ2-3; the D gene is possibly TRBD1 (5 bases). Germline CDR1 SEHNR, CDR2 FQNEAQ (reference sequence). Deletions cut 4 bases from V and 2 bases from J, with 16 bases between. The CDR3 totals 16 residues. The CDR3 bases are TGTGCCAGCAGCTCCAATTCAGGGCCCCCCACAGATACGCAGTATTTT. Protein product: CASSSNSGPPTDTQYF. Based on the CDR3 plus reference TRBV7-9 and TRBJ2-3, the full variable domain is DTGVSQNPRHKITKRGQNVTFRCDPISEHNRLYWYRQTLGQGPEFLTYFQNEAQLEKSRLLSDRFSAERPKGSFSTLEIQRTEQGDSAMYLCASSSNSGPPTDTQYFGPGTRLTVL.

This clonotype was detected only a few times. This chain links TRBV29-1 with TRBJ2-5; TRBD2 is a possible D gene (6 bases). Trimming took off 7 bases at V and 5 bases at J, with 11 bases between the two ends. CDR1 and CDR2 from the germline V gene are SQVTM and ANQGSEA. This CDR3 has 11 amino acids. This CDR3 is CSARGGETQYF. The CDR3 coding sequence is TGCAGCGCCCGAGGAGGGGAGACCCAGTACTTC.

This clonotype was seen repeatedly, ten times or more. The rearrangement uses TRBV10-1 and TRBJ2-7; D is possibly TRBD1 (6 bases). V lost 6 bases and J 4 bases, leaving 22 bases between the germline ends. CDR1 is WNHNN and CDR2 is SYGVQD in the germline V gene (reference sequence). The CDR3 runs to 16 residues. As DNA, the CDR3 is TGCGCCAGCAGGGCCTACCGTATCAGGGGCGCTTACGAGCAGTACTTC. It specifies CASRAYRIRGAYEQYF.

This clonotype is medium-sized within its sample. The J gene is TRBJ2-7, the V gene TRBV20-1; 8 bases line up with TRBD1. The CDR3 spans 14 residues. The V gene end was trimmed by 3 bases and the J gene end by 0 bases; junction bases not matched to a gene: 4. The germline V gene has CDR1 DFQATT and CDR2 SNEGSKA (reference sequence). The chain's CDR3 is CSARKGQDSYEQYF. The CDR3 region has the DNA TGCAGTGCTAGGAAGGGACAGGACTCCTACGAGCAGTACTTC.

Within the sample, this clonotype is medium-sized. V is TRBV4-3 and J is TRBJ1-2, with a possible D match to TRBD1 (5 bases). The CDR3 contains 16 residues. Trimming shortened V by 0 bases and J by 3 bases, and 14 bases separated the two germline ends. From germline, CDR1 is LGHNA and CDR2 YSLEER. The CDR3 protein is CASSQERSGVYYGYTF. For the CDR3, the DNA is TGCGCCAGCAGCCAAGAGAGGTCGGGGGTTTACTATGGCTACACCTTC.

Of note for this clonotype: A much bigger clone sits one base away, suggesting this may be a read error. V and J are TRBV11-2 and TRBJ1-2; D not certain. Germline V gives CDR1 SGHAT, CDR2 FQNNGV. Trimming stripped 6 bases from V and 5 bases from J, with 13 bases between. The length of the CDR3 is 13 residues. The CDR3 DNA follows: TGTGCCAGCAGTCCCGACGGGTCTTATGGCTACACCTTC. Its protein is CASSPDGSYGYTF. Full variable domain (remainder filled in from reference TRBV11-2 and TRBJ1-2): EAGVAQSPRYKIIEKRQSVAFWCNPISGHATLYWYQQILGQGPKLLIQFQNNGVVDDSQLPKDRFSAERLKGVDSTLKIQPAKLEDSAVYLCASSPDGSYGYTFGSGTRLTVV.

This chain connects TRBV6-5 to TRBJ2-7; weak D call: TRBD2 (6 bases). Trimming pared 6 bases from V and 3 bases from J, leaving 15 bases between. The CDR3 has 14 residues. CDR1 MNHEY and CDR2 SVGAGI come from the germline V gene. The CDR3: CASSPDYLNYEQYF. The CDR3 coding sequence is TGTGCCAGCAGCCCGGACTATCTCAACTACGAGCAGTACTTC.

By share of the sample, this clonotype is medium-sized. The V call is TRBV3-1, the J call TRBJ2-6; maybe TRBD1 (5 bases). V was shortened by 1 base and J by 0 bases, with 13 bases between the two germline ends. Germline CDR1 reads LGHDT; CDR2 reads YNNKEL (reference sequence). CDR3 length: 18 residues. The CDR3 coding sequence is TGTGCCAGCAGCCAAGTAAGTCAGGGATACTCTGGGGCCAACGTCCTGACTTTC. Its protein is CASSQVSQGYSGANVLTF. The full variable domain, its missing parts supplied by reference TRBV3-1 and TRBJ2-6, is DTAVSQTPKYLVTQMGNDKSIKCEQNLGHDTMYWYKQDSKKFLKIMFSYNNKELIINETVPNRFSPKSPDKAHLNLHINSLELGDSAVYFCASSQVSQGYSGANVLTFGAGSRLTVL.

Sample share makes this clonotype medium-sized. CDR3 residues: CASESLSYEQYF. The CDR3 coding sequence is TGTGCCAGCGAGAGCCTTTCCTACGAGCAGTACTTC. This chain uses TRBV6-1 with TRBJ2-7; no reliable D call. CDR1 is MNHNS and CDR2 is SASEGT in the germline V gene. CDR3 length: 12 amino acids. The V end was cut by 8 bases, the J end by 1 base, with 9 bases between.

J is TRBJ2-2 and V is TRBV14; D is ambiguous. V shed 0 bases and J shed 4 bases, with 9 bases lying between them. Looked up from germline, CDR1 is SGHDN and CDR2 is FVKESK. CDR3 size: 15 residues. The CDR3, as DNA: TGTGCCAGCAGCCAAGAACACTTTTCCACCGGGGAGCTGTTTTTT. Encoded protein: CASSQEHFSTGELFF.

Relative to its sample, this clonotype is medium-sized (0.01 to 0.1%). CDR3 region: CASSLSSQGNSNQPQHF. The CDR3 DNA follows: TGCGCCAGCAGCCTAAGTAGCCAGGGGAATAGCAATCAGCCCCAGCATTTT. The chain joins TRBV4-1 to TRBJ1-5, with D maybe TRBD1 (6 bases). The germline gives CDR1 MGHRA, CDR2 YSYEKL. V was cut by 4 bases and J by 0 bases, with 16 bases left in between. CDR3 size: 17 residues.

With regard to this clonotype: This could be a read error, since a much larger clone is one nucleotide away. CDR3 sequence: CASSLGALSHYGSTF. Written as DNA, the CDR3 is TGTGCCAGCAGCTTAGGAGCCCTCAGTCACTATGGCTCCACCTTC. The chain has TRBV13 and TRBJ1-2; D unclear. The CDR3 runs to 15 residues. CDR1 and CDR2 (germline): PRHDT, FYEKMQ (reference sequence).

In its sample, this clonotype was seen a few times. This chain joins TRBV2 and TRBJ1-3, with no clear D. V gave up 4 bases and J gave up 3 bases, with 13 bases separating them. The CDR3 consists of 15 residues. CDR1 and CDR2 from the germline V gene are SNHLY and FYNNEI. CDR3 in amino acids: CASSGRHMSGNTIYF. CDR3 sequence (DNA): TGTGCCAGCAGTGGTCGACATATGAGTGGAAACACCATATATTTT.

This clonotype is medium-sized within its sample. V usage is TRBV11-2 and J usage is TRBJ2-7, with TRBD1 identical over 10 bases. Germline-derived CDR1 and CDR2 are SGHAT and FQNNGV. The CDR3 is 15 residues long. V gave up 4 bases and J gave up 3 bases; unmatched junction bases: 6. The CDR3 reads CASSSFRDRGYEQYF. In nucleotides, the CDR3 is TGTGCCAGCAGCTCCTTCCGGGACAGGGGCTACGAGCAGTACTTC.

This clonotype occurred many times. V usage is TRBV7-8 and J usage is TRBJ1-5, with a tentative D call TRBD1 (5 bases). There are 15 residues in the CDR3. Trimming removed 0 bases from V and 4 bases from J, with 10 bases in between. The germline CDR1 and CDR2 sequences are SGHVS and FQNEAQ. CDR3 sequence reads: CASSLADGGNQPQHF. In nucleotides, the CDR3 is TGTGCCAGCAGCTTAGCGGACGGGGGGAATCAGCCCCAGCATTTT.